The 2 T cell receptor beta chains presented below share a single source sample, sequenced in a study of cytomegalovirus exposure and HLA in healthy donors (dated by TCRdb to between 2016 and 2019). Library preparation used the immunoSEQ multiplex PCR assay. For the multiplex PCR, a mixture combining 60 forward primers for TCR Vbeta segments and 13 reverse primers for TCR Jbeta segments was used. TCRdb carries this immuneACCESS record with in-frame sequences only. Its versions omit some clonotypes, under half of them owing to an unresolved V gene in the studies checked, with the rest unexplained. This sample is represented by about 130,000 clones; around 80% of them were singletons. 9.5% to 13% of the sample is held by the ten biggest clonotypes. Sequencing input: PBMCs. These receptors all stem from a man younger than 45 in good health and CMV-seropositive.

This chain links TRBV4-3 with TRBJ1-2; D uncertain. V dropped 0 bases and J dropped 5 bases, with 16 bases sitting between them. Germline CDR1 reads LGHNA; CDR2 reads YSLEER. This CDR3 is 16 amino acids long. The CDR3 nucleotides read TGCGCCAGCAGCCAAGATTGGGTGGGCGCCCGATATGGCTACACCTTC. Translated, it gives CASSQDWVGARYGYTF.

V usage is TRBV14 and J usage is TRBJ2-1; 12 bases line up with TRBD2. The CDR3 is 14 amino acids. Germline loops: CDR1 SGHDN, CDR2 FVKESK. V trimming: 3 bases; J trimming: 8 bases; junction bases outside the gene matches: 2. The CDR3 protein is CASSQGTSGYEQFF. DNA for the CDR3: TGTGCCAGCAGCCAGGGGACTAGCGGGTATGAGCAGTTCTTC.